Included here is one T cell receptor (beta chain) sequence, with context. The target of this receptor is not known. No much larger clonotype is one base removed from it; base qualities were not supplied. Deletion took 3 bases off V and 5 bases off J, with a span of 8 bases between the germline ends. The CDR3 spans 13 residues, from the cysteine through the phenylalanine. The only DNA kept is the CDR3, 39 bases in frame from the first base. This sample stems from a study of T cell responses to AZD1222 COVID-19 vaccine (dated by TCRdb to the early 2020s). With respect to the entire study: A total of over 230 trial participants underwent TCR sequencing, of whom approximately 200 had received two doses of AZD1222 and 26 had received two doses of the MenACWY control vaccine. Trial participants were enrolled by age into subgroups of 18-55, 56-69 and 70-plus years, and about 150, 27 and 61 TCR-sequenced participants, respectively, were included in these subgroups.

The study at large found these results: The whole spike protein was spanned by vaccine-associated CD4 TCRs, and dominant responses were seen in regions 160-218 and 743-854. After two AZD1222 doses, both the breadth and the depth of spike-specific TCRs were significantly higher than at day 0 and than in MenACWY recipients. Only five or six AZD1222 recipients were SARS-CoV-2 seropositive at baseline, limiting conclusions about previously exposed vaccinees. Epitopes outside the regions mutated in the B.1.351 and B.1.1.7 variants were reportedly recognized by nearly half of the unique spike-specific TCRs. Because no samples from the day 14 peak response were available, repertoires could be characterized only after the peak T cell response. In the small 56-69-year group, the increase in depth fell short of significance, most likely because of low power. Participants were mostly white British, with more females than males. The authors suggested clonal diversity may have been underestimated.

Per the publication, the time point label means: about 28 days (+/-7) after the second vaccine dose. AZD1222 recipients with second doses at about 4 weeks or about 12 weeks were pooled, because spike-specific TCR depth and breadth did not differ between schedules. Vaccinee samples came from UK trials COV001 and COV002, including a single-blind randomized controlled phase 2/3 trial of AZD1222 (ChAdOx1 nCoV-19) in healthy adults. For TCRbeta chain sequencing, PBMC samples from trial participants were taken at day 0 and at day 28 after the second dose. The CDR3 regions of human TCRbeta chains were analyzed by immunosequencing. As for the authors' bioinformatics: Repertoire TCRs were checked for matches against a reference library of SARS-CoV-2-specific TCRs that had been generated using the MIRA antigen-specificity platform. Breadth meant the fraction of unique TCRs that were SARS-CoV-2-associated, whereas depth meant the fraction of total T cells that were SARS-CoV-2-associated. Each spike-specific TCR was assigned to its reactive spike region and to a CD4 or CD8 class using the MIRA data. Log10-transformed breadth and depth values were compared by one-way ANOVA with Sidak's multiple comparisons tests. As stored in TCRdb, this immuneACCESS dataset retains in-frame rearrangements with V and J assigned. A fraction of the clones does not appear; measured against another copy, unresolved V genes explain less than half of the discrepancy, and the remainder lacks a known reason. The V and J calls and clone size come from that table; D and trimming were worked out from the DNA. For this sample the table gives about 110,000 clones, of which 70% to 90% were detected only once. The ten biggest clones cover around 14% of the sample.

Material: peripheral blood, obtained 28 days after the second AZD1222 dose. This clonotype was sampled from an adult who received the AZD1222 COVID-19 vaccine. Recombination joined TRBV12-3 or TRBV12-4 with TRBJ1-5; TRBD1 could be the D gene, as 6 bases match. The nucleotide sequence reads TGTGCCAGCAGTTTTCCAGGGGATCAGCCCCAGCATTTT. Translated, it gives CASSFPGDQPQHF.